The present T cell receptor beta chain was sequenced within a study of PD-1 blockade in classical Hodgkin lymphoma. Study-level results: Newly diagnosed patients reportedly had lower baseline TCR diversity than healthy donors. Patients with a complete response exhibited baseline diversity comparable to newly diagnosed patients. The drivers behind the repertoire differences, possibly disease activity or prior therapy, remain undefined.

Assay used: immunoSEQ multiplex PCR; TCRdb lists only in-frame clones, some missing. The sample consists of about 31,000 clones, almost 85% of them appearing once. As to this clone: The antigen is not known.

Time point: cycle 4 day 1 (C4D1), after around six weeks of nivolumab. Each and every patient relapsed after autologous stem cell transplantation, and patients got differing brentuximab vedotin exposure. CDR1 is MNHEY and CDR2 is SVGAGI in the germline V gene. Trimming left V 3 bases short and J 0 bases short, with 14 bases between. The CDR3 covers 16 residues. The gene calls are TRBV6-5 and TRBJ1-1; D ambiguous. The TCR sequence derives from a human donor with classical Hodgkin lymphoma. The sample in question was peripheral blood mononuclear cells (PBMCs), obtained before the fourth cycle of nivolumab. The CDR3 region has the DNA TGTGCCAGCAGTTATAATTCGGTGACAATGAACACTGAAGCTTTCTTT. It codes for CASSYNSVTMNTEAFF.